This T cell receptor beta chain emerged from a study of blood T cell repertoires in COVID-19. Study-wide background: The study drew acute and convalescent COVID-19 samples from the United States, Italy and Spain. In each case, the material was cDNA or gDNA derived from T cells, B-cell-depleted T cells, or PBMCs.

V gave up 1 base and J gave up 4 bases, with 11 bases separating them. The CDR3 extends over 15 amino acids. Looked up from germline, CDR1 is LGHNA and CDR2 is YSLEER. In the original analysis: Reference gene primer amplification gave nucleated cell count estimates. The protocol was immunoSEQ multiplex PCR, while the TCRdb copy is restricted to in-frame clones and leaves out a portion. V, J and clone size are those of that table, while D and trimming were read from the DNA. The table records roughly 50,000 clones, around 84% of them present only once. The rearrangement links TRBV4-3 to TRBJ1-3; no reliable D call. The clonotype comes from a man aged 65 to 79 with acute or convalescent COVID-19. The sample taken for sequencing was peripheral blood. CDR3 sequence (DNA): TGCGCCAGCAGCCAAGCCTCGGCGGGGGGAAACACCATATATTTT. Its translation: CASSQASAGGNTIYF.